This T cell receptor beta chain was retrieved from a study of blood T cell repertoires in COVID-19. Study-level information: Italy, Spain and the United States were the sources of the convalescent and acute COVID-19 samples. T cells, B-cell-depleted T cells, or PBMCs supplied cDNA or gDNA.

As processed by the authors: Nucleated cell counts were estimated from reference gene primer amplification. Method: immunoSEQ multiplex PCR; TCRdb's copy keeps in-frame clones and lacks some. V and J calls and clone size are given by that table; D and trimming were obtained from the DNA. This table has fewer than 300,000 clones, 70% to 90% appearing once. In this sample, this clone turned up a few times. Within the sample, other DNA sequences also encode this same CDR3. V was pared by 3 bases and J by 3 bases, with 3 bases of the junction left unmatched. CDR1 is KGHSH, CDR2 LQKENI, per germline. The CDR3 runs 14 residues.

J is TRBJ2-5 and V is TRBV18; 8 bases are shared with TRBD1. The origin of this receptor is a woman in her 70s with active or convalescent COVID-19. The specimen was peripheral blood. The CDR3 DNA sequence: TGTGCCAGCTCACCCCCGACAGGGGAAGAGACCCAGTACTTC. Translation: CASSPPTGEETQYF.